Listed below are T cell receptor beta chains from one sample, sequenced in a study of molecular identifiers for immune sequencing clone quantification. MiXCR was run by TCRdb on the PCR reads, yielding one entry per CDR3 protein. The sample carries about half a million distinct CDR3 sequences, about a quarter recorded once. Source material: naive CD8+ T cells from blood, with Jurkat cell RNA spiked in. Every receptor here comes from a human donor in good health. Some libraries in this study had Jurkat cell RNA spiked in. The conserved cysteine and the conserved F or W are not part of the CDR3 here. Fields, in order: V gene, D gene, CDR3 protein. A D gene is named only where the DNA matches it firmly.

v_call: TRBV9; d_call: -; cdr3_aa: ASSVRGLPNEKLF
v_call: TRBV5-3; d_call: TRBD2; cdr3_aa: ASSLWVAGENTGELF
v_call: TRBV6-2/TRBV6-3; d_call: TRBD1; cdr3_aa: ASSPPGQGAEAF
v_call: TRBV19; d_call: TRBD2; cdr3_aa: ASSIIPTSGEQF
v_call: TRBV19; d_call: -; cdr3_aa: ATNPETDGGVAKNIQY
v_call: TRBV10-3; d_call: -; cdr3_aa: AIAGVNQPQH
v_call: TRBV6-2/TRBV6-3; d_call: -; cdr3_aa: ASSYWQGGGYT
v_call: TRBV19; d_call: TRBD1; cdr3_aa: ASRVGDRGFNTEAF
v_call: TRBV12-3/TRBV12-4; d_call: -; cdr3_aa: ASSTSGGMVETQY
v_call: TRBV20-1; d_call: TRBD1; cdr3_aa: SADDIGGTEQF
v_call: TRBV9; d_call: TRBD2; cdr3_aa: ASSASGVSTDTQY
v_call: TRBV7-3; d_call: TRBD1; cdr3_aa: ASSPFVGTEITQY
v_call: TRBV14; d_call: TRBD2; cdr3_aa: ASSQLLAGDDNEQF
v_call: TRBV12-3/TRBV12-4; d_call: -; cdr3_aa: ASSLDTDCYT
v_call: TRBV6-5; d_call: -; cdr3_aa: ASSYTPGVPPGELF
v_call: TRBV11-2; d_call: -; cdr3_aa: ASSSGTSQNTEAF
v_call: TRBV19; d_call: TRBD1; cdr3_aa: ASSVGTGLSYEQY
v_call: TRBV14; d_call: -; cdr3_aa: ASSQAPGTYEQY
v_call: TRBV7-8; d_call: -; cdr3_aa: ASSFIASGNTIY
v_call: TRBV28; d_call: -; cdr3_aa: ASSDPPSYEQY
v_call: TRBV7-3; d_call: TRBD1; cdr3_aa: ASSSRQGVLGSYNEQF
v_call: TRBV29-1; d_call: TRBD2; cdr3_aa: SVEIAGEPSTDTQY
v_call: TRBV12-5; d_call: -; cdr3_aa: ASLRSGQETQY
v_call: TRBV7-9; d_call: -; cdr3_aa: ASSFLATNTGELF
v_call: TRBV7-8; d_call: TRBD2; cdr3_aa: ASSLGGTVYEQY
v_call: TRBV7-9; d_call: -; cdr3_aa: ASSLSGGEVRETPY
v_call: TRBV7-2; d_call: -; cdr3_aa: ASRPQGAGGRYEQY
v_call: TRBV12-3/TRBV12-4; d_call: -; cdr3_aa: ASSHPTDRHEQY
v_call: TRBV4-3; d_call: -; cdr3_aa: ASSQDITGNQPQH
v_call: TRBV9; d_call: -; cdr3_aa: ASSVTDRDLIQNTDTQY
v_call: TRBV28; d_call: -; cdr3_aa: ASSLSGLADEQF
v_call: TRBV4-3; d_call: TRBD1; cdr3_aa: ASSQDITTGINEKLF
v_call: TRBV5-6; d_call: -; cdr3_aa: ASSYRDGSNQPQH
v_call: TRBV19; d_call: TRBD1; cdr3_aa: ASSAQDRTGHYEQY
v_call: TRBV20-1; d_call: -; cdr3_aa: SASLLRTAATYEQY
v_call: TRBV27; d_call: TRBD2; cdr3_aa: ASSLGLAGAQY
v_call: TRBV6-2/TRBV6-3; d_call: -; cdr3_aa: ASSYSISGTAPGEQY
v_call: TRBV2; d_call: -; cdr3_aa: ASRQIRETQY
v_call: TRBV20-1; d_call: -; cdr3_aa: SARDLAAGNDQPQH
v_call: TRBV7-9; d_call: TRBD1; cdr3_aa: ASSSYPGTGIGTAKNIQY
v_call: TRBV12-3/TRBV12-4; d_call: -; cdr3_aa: ASSFAQSTGELF
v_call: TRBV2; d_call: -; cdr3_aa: ATPGQGIGEQF
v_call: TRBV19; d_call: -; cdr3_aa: ASSAFDKAYEQY
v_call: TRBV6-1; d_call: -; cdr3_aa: ASSKNGMGTQETQY
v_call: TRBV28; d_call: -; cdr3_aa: ASSFRGLSSYEQY
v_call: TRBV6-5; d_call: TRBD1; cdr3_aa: ASSYARSGTGYEQY
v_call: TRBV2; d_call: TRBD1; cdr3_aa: ASSPLGTVNTEAF
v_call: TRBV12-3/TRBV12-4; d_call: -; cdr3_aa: ASSRPLDRQETQY
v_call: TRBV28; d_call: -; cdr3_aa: ASSITLPETQY
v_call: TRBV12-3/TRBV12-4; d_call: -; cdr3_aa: ASSPPPSYEQY
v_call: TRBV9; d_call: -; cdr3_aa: ASSAFFDEQF